This passage covers 15 T cell receptor beta chains from one sample sequenced in a study of blood T cell repertoires in COVID-19. The table came from immunoSEQ multiplex PCR; TCRdb's copy has only in-frame clones and leaves some out. The data contain about 140,000 clones, roughly four fifths of them singletons. Material: peripheral blood. These receptors all stem from a woman of 80 years or more with acute or convalescent COVID-19.

This clone was recorded only once. The J gene is TRBJ1-2, the V gene TRBV4-1; D is unresolved. V was shortened by 0 bases and J by 4 bases, with 18 bases between the two germline ends. Per germline, CDR1 MGHRA and CDR2 YSYEKL. The CDR3 spans 17 residues. The CDR3 coding sequence is TGCGCCAGCAGCCAAGATGCGCTAGCAGCCCCTACCTATGGCTACACCTTC. It codes for CASSQDALAAPTYGYTF.

The CDR3 coding sequence is TGTGCCAGCAGCACCCCGGGGTTAGGAAACACCATATATTTT. Protein: CASSTPGLGNTIYF. The V and J genes are TRBV6-6 and TRBJ1-3, with D unclear. Trimming stripped 6 bases from V and 4 bases from J, with 13 bases between. The CDR3 sequence is 14 residues long. Per the germline V gene, CDR1 is MNHNY and CDR2 is SVGAGI (reference sequence).

This clone was seen a single time. This chain uses TRBV12-3 or TRBV12-4 with TRBJ2-5; 9 nucleotides align to TRBD2. J gave up 3 bases and V 5 bases, and 1 base lay outside the gene matches. CDR3 length equals 13 residues. The CDR3 here is CASSRLAEETQYF. DNA of the CDR3: TGTGCCAGCAGTAGACTAGCGGAAGAGACCCAGTACTTC.

The chain has TRBV6-6 and TRBJ1-2; TRBD1 agrees at 9 bases. This CDR3 has 13 residues. V dropped 4 bases and J dropped 7; count of bases not matched to a gene: 4. The V gene's germline CDR1 is MNHNY and CDR2 SVGAGI (reference sequence). CDR3 DNA: TGTGCCAGCAGTTCGGGACAGGGAGGTGGCTACACCTTC. Its protein is CASSSGQGGGYTF.

The chain couples TRBV19 to TRBJ1-2, with D perhaps TRBD1 (6 bases). The CDR3 consists of 13 residues. V gave up 4 bases and J gave up 8 bases, with 14 bases separating them. Germline V gene sequence: CDR1 LNHDA, CDR2 SQIVND (reference sequence). The DNA for the CDR3 is TGTGCCAGTAGTACCCGGGACATGAGGGGCTACACCTTC. Residues: CASSTRDMRGYTF.

The rearrangement joins TRBV18 to TRBJ2-5; 7 bases align to TRBD2. The CDR3 sequence is 15 residues long. Looked up from germline, CDR1 is KGHSH and CDR2 is LQKENI. With 0 bases clipped from V and 4 bases from J, the junction kept 5 bases outside the gene matches. CDR3 in DNA: TGTGCCAGCTCACCACCCCGGGGGGAAGGAGAGACCCAGTACTTC. This encodes CASSPPRGEGETQYF.

J is TRBJ1-5 and V is TRBV30; perhaps TRBD1 as D (5 bases). The CDR3 length is 15 residues. Trimming left V 0 bases short and J 5 bases short, with 14 bases between. CDR1 and CDR2 (germline): GTSNPN, SVGIG (reference sequence). The CDR3 bases are TGTGCCTGGAGTGTACGGTTCGGACATGATCAGCCCCAGCATTTT. It specifies CAWSVRFGHDQPQHF.

The V gene is TRBV7-9, the J gene TRBJ2-5, with 7 bases that match TRBD2. Trimming cost V 1 base and J 4 bases; bases outside gene matches: 6. This CDR3 is built from 15 residues. The germline V gene has CDR1 SEHNR and CDR2 FQNEAQ (reference sequence). Written as DNA, the CDR3 is TGTGCCAGCAGCTTAGGTGTGGGGGGGAGAGAGACCCAGTACTTC. Protein: CASSLGVGGRETQYF.

The V and J genes are TRBV20-1 and TRBJ2-7; tentative D call: TRBD1 (5 bases). Germline V lookup: CDR1 DFQATT, CDR2 SNEGSKA (reference sequence). V was pared by 7 bases and J by 6 bases, with 13 bases between. This CDR3 is 11 amino acids long. The CDR3 nucleotides read TGCAGTGTTCAAGGGGAAGGCGAGCAGTACTTC. It encodes CSVQGEGEQYF.

The chain is built from TRBV19 and TRBJ1-1; unclear D gene. From germline, CDR1 is LNHDA and CDR2 SQIVND (reference sequence). Trimming pared 4 bases from V and 4 bases from J, leaving 16 bases between. The CDR3 is made up of 15 amino acids. CDR3 region: CASSKYPPRGTEAFF. The CDR3 DNA is TGTGCCAGTAGTAAGTATCCACCCCGGGGCACTGAAGCTTTCTTT.

The CDR3 spells CASSSLGQGEAFF. The CDR3 nucleotides read TGTGCCAGCAGCTCTTTAGGACAGGGCGAAGCTTTCTTT. The rearrangement links TRBV7-8 to TRBJ1-1; 8 nucleotides align to TRBD1. Per germline, CDR1 SGHVS and CDR2 FQNEAQ. This CDR3 contains 13 residues. V shed 4 bases, J shed 8 bases, and the junction held 6 bases outside the gene matches.

The rearrangement uses TRBV6-5 and TRBJ1-1; D might be TRBD1 (5 bases). The CDR3 totals 13 residues. The germline V gene has CDR1 MNHEY and CDR2 SVGAGI. V gave up 0 bases and J gave up 11 bases, with 13 bases separating them. The CDR3 nucleotides read TGTGCCAGCAGTTACTCCGCGGGGGGGACCGCTTTCTTT. Translated, it gives CASSYSAGGTAFF.

The chain carries TRBV5-1 and TRBJ2-5; 11 positions agree with TRBD2. V dropped 4 bases and J dropped 2; count of bases not matched to a gene: 4. The CDR3 sequence is 15 residues long. Per the germline V gene, CDR1 is SGHRS and CDR2 is YFSETQ. The CDR3 DNA reads TGCGCCAGCAGCGGACTAGCGGGCTCACAAGAGACCCAGTACTTC. This translates into CASSGLAGSQETQYF.

The chain combines TRBV6-5 with TRBJ1-1, with a tentative D call TRBD1 (6 bases). The CDR3 is 14 amino acids. The V and J ends lost 8 bases and 5 bases respectively, with 18 bases between them. Germline CDR1 reads MNHEY; CDR2 reads SVGAGI. This CDR3 reads CASGSKGVWTEAFF. The CDR3 DNA is TGTGCCAGCGGGAGCAAGGGGGTATGGACTGAAGCTTTCTTT.

The V gene is TRBV29-1, the J gene TRBJ1-2; D is ambiguous. Trimming removed 8 bases at V and 0 bases at J, with 13 bases between. The CDR3 is 13 residues long. Germline values: CDR1 SQVTM, CDR2 ANQGSEA. CDR3 loop: CSIEAQANYGYTF. Here the CDR3 DNA reads TGCAGCATCGAGGCGCAAGCTAACTATGGCTACACCTTC.